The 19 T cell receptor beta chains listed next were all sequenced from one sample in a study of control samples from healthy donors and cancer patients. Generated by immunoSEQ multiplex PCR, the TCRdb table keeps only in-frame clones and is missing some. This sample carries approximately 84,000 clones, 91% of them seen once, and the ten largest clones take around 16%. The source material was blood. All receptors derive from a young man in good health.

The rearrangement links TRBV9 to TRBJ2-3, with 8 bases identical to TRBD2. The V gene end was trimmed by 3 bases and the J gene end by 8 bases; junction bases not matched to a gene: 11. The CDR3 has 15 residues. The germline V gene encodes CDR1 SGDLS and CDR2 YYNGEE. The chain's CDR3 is CASSAESSGTGTQYF. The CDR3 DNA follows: TGTGCCAGCAGCGCAGAGAGTAGCGGGACGGGTACGCAGTATTTT.

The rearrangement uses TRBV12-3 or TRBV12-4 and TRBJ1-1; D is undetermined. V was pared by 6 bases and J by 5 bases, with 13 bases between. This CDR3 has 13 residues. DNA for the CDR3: TGTGCCAGCAGGAACGACGTGGGGACTGAAGCTTTCTTT. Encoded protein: CASRNDVGTEAFF.

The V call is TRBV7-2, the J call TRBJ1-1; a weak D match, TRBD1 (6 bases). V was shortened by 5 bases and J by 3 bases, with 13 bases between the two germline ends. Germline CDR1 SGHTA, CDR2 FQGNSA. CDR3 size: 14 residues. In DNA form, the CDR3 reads TGTGCCAGCAGCCCGGCGGGGGGGCACACTGAAGCTTTCTTT. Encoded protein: CASSPAGGHTEAFF.

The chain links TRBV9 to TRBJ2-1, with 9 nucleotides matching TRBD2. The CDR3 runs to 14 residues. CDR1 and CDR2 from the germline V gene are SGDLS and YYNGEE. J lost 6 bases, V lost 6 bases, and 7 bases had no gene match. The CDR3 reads CASTSGGLANEQFF. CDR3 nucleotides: TGTGCCAGCACCAGCGGGGGGTTAGCCAATGAGCAGTTCTTC.

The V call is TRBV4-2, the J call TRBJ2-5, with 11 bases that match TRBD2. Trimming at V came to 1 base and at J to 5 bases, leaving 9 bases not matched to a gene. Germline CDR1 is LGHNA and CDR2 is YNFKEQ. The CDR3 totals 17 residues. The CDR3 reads CASSQGALAGGGETQYF. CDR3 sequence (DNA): TGTGCCAGCAGCCAAGGAGCGCTAGCGGGGGGCGGGGAGACCCAGTACTTC.

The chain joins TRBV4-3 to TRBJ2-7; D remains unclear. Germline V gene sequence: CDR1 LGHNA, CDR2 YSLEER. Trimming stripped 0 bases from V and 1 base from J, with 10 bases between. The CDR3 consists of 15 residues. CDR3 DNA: TGCGCCAGCAGCCAAGAGGGTTTAAGGTCCTACGAGCAGTACTTC. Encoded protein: CASSQEGLRSYEQYF.

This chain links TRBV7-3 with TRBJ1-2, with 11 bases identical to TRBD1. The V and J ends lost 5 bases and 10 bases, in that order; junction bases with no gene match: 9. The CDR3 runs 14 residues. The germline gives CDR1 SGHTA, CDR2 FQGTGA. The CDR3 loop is CASSDRPGQGVYTF. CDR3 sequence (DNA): TGTGCCAGCAGCGACAGGCCGGGACAGGGGGTCTACACCTTC.

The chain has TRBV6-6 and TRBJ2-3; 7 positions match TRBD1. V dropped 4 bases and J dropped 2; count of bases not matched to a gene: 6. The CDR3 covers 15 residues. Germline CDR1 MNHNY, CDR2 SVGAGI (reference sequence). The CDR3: CASSSGQVNTDTQYF. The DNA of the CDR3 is TGTGCCAGCAGTTCAGGACAGGTGAACACAGATACGCAGTATTTT.

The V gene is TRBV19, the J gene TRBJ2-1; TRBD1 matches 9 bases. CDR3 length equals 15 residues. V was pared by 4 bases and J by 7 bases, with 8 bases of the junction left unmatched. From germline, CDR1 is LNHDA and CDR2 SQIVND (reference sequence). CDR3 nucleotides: TGTGCCAGTAGTACTCAGACAGGGGGAGGAAATGAGCAGTTCTTC. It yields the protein CASSTQTGGGNEQFF.

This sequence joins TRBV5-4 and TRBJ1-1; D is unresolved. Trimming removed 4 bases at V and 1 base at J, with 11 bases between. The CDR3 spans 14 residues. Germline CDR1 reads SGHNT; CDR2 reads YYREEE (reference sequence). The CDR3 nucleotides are TGTGCCAGCAGCGCTGGACTGGAGAACACTGAAGCTTTCTTT. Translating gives CASSAGLENTEAFF.

The chain's CDR3 is CASSVGGSLTYNEQFF. The CDR3 nucleotides read TGTGCCAGCAGCGTAGGGGGCAGCCTAACCTACAATGAGCAGTTCTTC. This chain uses TRBV9 with TRBJ2-1, with D tentatively TRBD1 (5 bases). This CDR3 is built from 16 residues. V was shortened by 0 bases and J by 2 bases, with 12 bases between the two germline ends. Per the germline V gene, CDR1 is SGDLS and CDR2 is YYNGEE.

In DNA, the CDR3 is TGTGCCACCAGCAGAGATGGGTCGACGGGAGTAGATACGCAGTATTTT. Amino acids: CATSRDGSTGVDTQYF. This rearrangement joins TRBV15 to TRBJ2-3; D may be TRBD2 (6 bases). CDR1 LNHNV and CDR2 YYDKDF come from the germline V gene (reference sequence). V was pared by 0 bases and J by 5 bases, with 15 bases between. The CDR3 consists of 16 residues.

The CDR3 coding sequence is TGCGCCAGCAGTGCGACCGGGACTAGCGGGATCGGTGAGCAGTTCTTC. This sequence encodes CASSATGTSGIGEQFF. The V call is TRBV10-2, the J call TRBJ2-1; TRBD2 matches at 13 bases. The junction had 9 bases not matched to a gene; V was cut back by 4 bases and J by 9 bases. This CDR3 is built from 16 residues. Germline assignment: CDR1 WSHSY and CDR2 SAAADI.

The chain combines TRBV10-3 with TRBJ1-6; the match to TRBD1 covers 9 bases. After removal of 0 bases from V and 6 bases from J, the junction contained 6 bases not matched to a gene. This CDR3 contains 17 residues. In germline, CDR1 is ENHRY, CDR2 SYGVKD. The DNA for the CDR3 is TGTGCCATCAGTGAGTCATTTGGGACAGGGAGTAATTCACCCCTCCACTTT. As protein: CAISESFGTGSNSPLHF.

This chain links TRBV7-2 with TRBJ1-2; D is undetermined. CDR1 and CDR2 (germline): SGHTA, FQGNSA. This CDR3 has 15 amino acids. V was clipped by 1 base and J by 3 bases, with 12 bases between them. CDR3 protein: CASSLVSGLDYGYTF. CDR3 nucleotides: TGTGCCAGCAGCTTAGTATCCGGGTTAGACTATGGCTACACCTTC.

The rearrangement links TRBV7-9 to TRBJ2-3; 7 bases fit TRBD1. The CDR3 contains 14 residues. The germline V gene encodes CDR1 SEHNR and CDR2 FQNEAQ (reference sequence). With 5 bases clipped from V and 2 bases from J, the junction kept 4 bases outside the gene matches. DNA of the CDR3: TGTGCCAGCAGCGTGGACAGGTTCACAGATACGCAGTATTTT. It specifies CASSVDRFTDTQYF.

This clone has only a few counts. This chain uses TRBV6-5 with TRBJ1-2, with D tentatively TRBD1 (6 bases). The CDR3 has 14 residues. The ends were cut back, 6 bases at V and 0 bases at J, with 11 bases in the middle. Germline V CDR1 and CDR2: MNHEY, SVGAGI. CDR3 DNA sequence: TGTGCCAGCAGGGCACAGGGAGCTAACTATGGCTACACCTTC. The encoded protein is CASRAQGANYGYTF.

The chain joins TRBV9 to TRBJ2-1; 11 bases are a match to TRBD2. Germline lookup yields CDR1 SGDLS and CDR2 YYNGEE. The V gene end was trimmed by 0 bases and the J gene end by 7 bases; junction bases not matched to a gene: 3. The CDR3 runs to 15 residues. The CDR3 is CASSVDSGRGNEQFF. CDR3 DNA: TGTGCCAGCAGCGTAGATAGCGGGAGGGGGAATGAGCAGTTCTTC. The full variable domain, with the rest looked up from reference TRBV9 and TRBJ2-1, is DSGVTQTPKHLITATGQRVTLRCSPRSGDLSVYWYQQSLDQGLQFLIQYYNGEERAKGNILERFSAQQFPDLHSELNLSSLELGDSALYFCASSVDSGRGNEQFFGPGTRLTVL.

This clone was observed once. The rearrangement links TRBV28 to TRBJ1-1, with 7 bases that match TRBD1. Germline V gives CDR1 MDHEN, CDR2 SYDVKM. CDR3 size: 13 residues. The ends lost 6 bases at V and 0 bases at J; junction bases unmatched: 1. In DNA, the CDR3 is TGTGCCAGCAGAGACAGGGTGAACACTGAAGCTTTCTTT. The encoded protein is CASRDRVNTEAFF.